The next 21 T cell receptor beta chains were all read from a single sample in a study of graft-versus-host responses after intestinal transplantation. Assay used: immunoSEQ multiplex PCR; TCRdb lists only in-frame clones, some missing. This table has approximately 24,000 clones, just over 90% appearing once. The material was PBMCs, obtained 18 days after transplant. These receptors were obtained from a human patient who received an intestinal transplant, so some T cells may come from the graft donor.

This clone was found once. J is TRBJ2-7 and V is TRBV19; D unresolved. Trimming stripped 3 bases from V and 3 bases from J, with 15 bases between. The germline CDR1 and CDR2 sequences are LNHDA and SQIVND (reference sequence). The CDR3 contains 15 residues. CDR3 nucleotides: TGTGCCAGTAGTATTGGGGTCGGTGGTCTCTACGAGCAGTACTTC. It codes for CASSIGVGGLYEQYF.

The chain links TRBV5-4 to TRBJ2-1; possibly TRBD2 for D (6 bases). The V end was cut by 4 bases, the J end by 7 bases, with 18 bases between. The CDR3 spans 15 residues. Germline CDR1 SGHNT, CDR2 YYREEE (reference sequence). The CDR3 coding sequence is TGTGCCAGCAGCCGGGGGTGGATTTGGGGGAATGAGCAGTTCTTC. As protein: CASSRGWIWGNEQFF.

The chain has TRBV27 and TRBJ2-7, with D perhaps matching TRBD2 (7 bases). Trimming stripped 3 bases from V and 4 bases from J, with 13 bases between. CDR1 is MNHEY, CDR2 SMNVEV, per germline (reference sequence). This CDR3 comprises 14 residues. CDR3 protein: CASSFAGAAYEQYF. In nucleotides, the CDR3 is TGTGCCAGCAGTTTTGCGGGGGCAGCTTACGAGCAGTACTTC.

V usage is TRBV7-3 and J usage is TRBJ2-1; D perhaps matches TRBD1 (6 bases). V dropped 7 bases and J dropped 1 base, with 14 bases sitting between them. The germline V gene encodes CDR1 SGHTA and CDR2 FQGTGA. The CDR3 contains 15 residues. The CDR3 DNA sequence: TGTGCCAGCACCCCCGAAGGGGGTTCCTACAATGAGCAGTTCTTC. As protein: CASTPEGGSYNEQFF.

The sample holds one count of this clone. The V gene is TRBV7-9, the J gene TRBJ1-1; the match to TRBD1 covers 8 bases. Germline CDR1 reads SEHNR; CDR2 reads FQNEAQ (reference sequence). J was trimmed by 5 bases and V by 8 bases; bases with no gene match: 7. The CDR3 is made up of 13 amino acids. The CDR3 DNA reads as TGTGCCAGCGACCGTACAGGGGGTACTGAAGCTTTCTTT. Its protein product is CASDRTGGTEAFF.

The rearrangement joins TRBV5-1 to TRBJ2-1, with D possibly TRBD2 on 7 matching bases. The CDR3 has 14 amino acids. Trimming took off 1 base at V and 7 bases at J, with 12 bases between the two ends. Germline V gene sequence: CDR1 SGHRS, CDR2 YFSETQ. CDR3 sequence (DNA): TGCGCCAGCAGCTTGTATAGGGGGGGGAATGAGCAGTTCTTC. This sequence encodes CASSLYRGGNEQFF.

J is TRBJ1-3 and V is TRBV27; 7 nucleotides agree with TRBD1. CDR1 and CDR2 (germline): MNHEY, SMNVEV (reference sequence). This CDR3 has 14 amino acids. The J segment lost 13 bases and the V segment lost 6 bases, leaving 15 bases of the junction unmatched. CDR3 sequence reads: CASRSGQSDSKIYF. The CDR3 DNA follows: TGTGCCAGCAGGTCGGGACAGTCCGACTCCAAGATATATTTT.

This sequence joins TRBV6-5 and TRBJ1-4; unclear D gene. The CDR3 is 15 amino acids. Deletions cut 2 bases from V and 5 bases from J, with 12 bases between. Germline V gene sequence: CDR1 MNHEY, CDR2 SVGAGI. CDR3 in DNA: TGTGCCAGCAGTTACGGAGGGCAGTCGAATGAAAAACTGTTTTTT. Amino acids: CASSYGGQSNEKLFF.

The chain employs TRBV4-2 and TRBJ1-6; no reliable D call. CDR1 and CDR2 from the germline V gene are LGHNA and YNFKEQ. This CDR3 has 12 amino acids. V was shortened by 0 bases and J by 10 bases, with 4 bases between the two germline ends. CDR3 coding DNA: TGTGCCAGCAGCCAAGATCGGTCACCCCTCCACTTT. Its translation is CASSQDRSPLHF.

The V call is TRBV12-5, the J call TRBJ1-1, with D unclear. V was cut by 1 base and J by 10 bases, with 10 bases left in between. CDR1 is LGHNT and CDR2 is FRNRAP in the germline V gene. The CDR3 covers 12 residues. The chain's CDR3 is CASGLGRGLAFF. CDR3 bases: TGTGCTAGTGGTTTGGGGAGAGGCTTAGCTTTCTTT.

The chain joins TRBV10-3 to TRBJ1-2, with D possibly being TRBD1 (6 bases). Germline V gene data show CDR1 as ENHRY and CDR2 as SYGVKD. The V and J ends lost 3 bases and 5 bases respectively, with 13 bases between them. CDR3 length: 14 residues. The CDR3 region is CAISEASGDYGYTF. The CDR3 DNA is TGTGCCATCAGTGAAGCCTCAGGGGATTATGGCTACACCTTC.

The chain uses TRBV7-9 and TRBJ2-7; TRBD1 aligns across 8 bases. V shed 5 bases and J 3 bases; nucleotides not matched to a gene: 9. The germline gives CDR1 SEHNR, CDR2 FQNEAQ (reference sequence). The CDR3 is 15 residues long. The CDR3 region is CASSARTGIFYEQYF. The CDR3 DNA reads as TGTGCCAGCAGCGCCCGGACAGGGATCTTCTACGAGCAGTACTTC.

The CDR3 DNA is TGCGCCAGCAGCTTGGGAGACAGGCCGACCTACGAGCAGTACTTC. Encoded protein: CASSLGDRPTYEQYF. This sequence joins TRBV5-1 and TRBJ2-7, with D tentatively TRBD1 (6 bases). Germline V lookup: CDR1 SGHRS, CDR2 YFSETQ. The length of the CDR3 is 15 residues. The V end was cut by 0 bases, the J end by 2 bases, with 12 bases between.

J is TRBJ2-5 and V is TRBV6-1; 9 nucleotides agree with TRBD2. CDR3 length: 17 amino acids. Germline CDR1 reads MNHNS; CDR2 reads SASEGT. V shed 4 bases, J shed 1 base, and the junction held 10 bases outside the gene matches. The CDR3 nucleotides read TGTGCCAGCAGTGGATTCTTAGCGGGGGCCACCCAAGAGACCCAGTACTTC. Its translation: CASSGFLAGATQETQYF.

This chain joins TRBV5-1 and TRBJ2-1; D gene ambiguous. Per the germline V gene, CDR1 is SGHRS and CDR2 is YFSETQ. The CDR3 runs to 12 residues. Trimming removed 2 bases at V and 6 bases at J, with 6 bases between. The CDR3 protein is CASSFRVNEQFF. The DNA for the CDR3 is TGCGCCAGCAGCTTCCGGGTCAATGAGCAGTTCTTC.

This sequence joins TRBV18 and TRBJ1-6; TRBD1 might be the D (5 bases). The CDR3 sequence is 14 residues long. Trimming removed 3 bases at V and 7 bases at J, with 10 bases between. The germline CDR1 and CDR2 sequences are KGHSH and LQKENI. The CDR3: CASSPEGQNSPLHF. CDR3 in DNA: TGTGCCAGCTCACCGGAGGGGCAGAATTCACCCCTCCACTTT.

The V call is TRBV27, the J call TRBJ1-1; TRBD1 is a possible D gene (5 bases). Germline V gene data show CDR1 as MNHEY and CDR2 as SMNVEV (reference sequence). The V gene lost 1 base and the J gene lost 4 bases, with 7 bases spanning the gap. The CDR3 has 13 residues. The CDR3 DNA reads as TGTGCCAGCAGTTTATGGGGCAGCACTGAAGCTTTCTTT. This translates into CASSLWGSTEAFF.

The chain is built from TRBV4-1 and TRBJ1-5; D is undetermined. This CDR3 region has 17 residues. Trimming left V 0 bases short and J 3 bases short, with 15 bases between. Germline V gene sequence: CDR1 MGHRA, CDR2 YSYEKL. The CDR3 DNA is TGCGCCAGCAGCCAAGACTCGTGGGAGGCCTACAATCAGCCCCAGCATTTT. Translating it yields CASSQDSWEAYNQPQHF.

The chain is built from TRBV5-6 and TRBJ2-7; 7 bases map to TRBD1. The CDR3 has 14 residues. The ends lost 7 bases at V and 3 bases at J; junction bases unmatched: 10. Germline V gives CDR1 SGHDT, CDR2 YYEEEE. The CDR3 loop reads CASSTGNTDYEQYF. Written as DNA, the CDR3 is TGTGCCAGCTCGACAGGGAATACCGACTACGAGCAGTACTTC.

The chain joins TRBV28 to TRBJ1-2, with D uncertain. The CDR3 spans 11 residues. Germline V gene data show CDR1 as MDHEN and CDR2 as SYDVKM. V lost 8 bases to trimming and J lost 3 bases, with 7 bases between them. This CDR3 reads CASRQDYGYTF. The CDR3 nucleotides read TGTGCCAGCCGCCAGGACTATGGCTACACCTTC.

This chain joins TRBV18 and TRBJ2-1; D gene ambiguous. V lost 0 bases and J lost 4, with 1 base in between. The CDR3 is made up of 12 amino acids. Germline V gene lookup returns CDR1 KGHSH and CDR2 LQKENI. CDR3 in amino acids: CASSPPYNEQFF. DNA for the CDR3: TGTGCCAGCTCACCACCGTACAATGAGCAGTTCTTC.